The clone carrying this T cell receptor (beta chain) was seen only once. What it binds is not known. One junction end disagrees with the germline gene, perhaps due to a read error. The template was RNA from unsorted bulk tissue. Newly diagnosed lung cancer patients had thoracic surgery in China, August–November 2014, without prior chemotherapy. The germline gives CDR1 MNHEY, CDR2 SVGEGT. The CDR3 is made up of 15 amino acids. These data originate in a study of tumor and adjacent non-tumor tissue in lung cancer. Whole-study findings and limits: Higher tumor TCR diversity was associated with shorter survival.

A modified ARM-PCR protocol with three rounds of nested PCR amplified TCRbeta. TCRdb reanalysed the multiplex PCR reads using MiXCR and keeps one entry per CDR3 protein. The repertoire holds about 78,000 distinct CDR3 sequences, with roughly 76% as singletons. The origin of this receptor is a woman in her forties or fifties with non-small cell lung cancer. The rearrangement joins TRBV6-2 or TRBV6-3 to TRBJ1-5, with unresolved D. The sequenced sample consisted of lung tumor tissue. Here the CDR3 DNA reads TGTGACAGCAGTGACATCGGGCTAGGCAATCGGCCCCAGCACTTT. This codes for CDSSDIGLGNRPQHF.